This T cell receptor (beta chain) was retrieved from a study of PD-1 blockade in classical Hodgkin lymphoma. About this clone: Its specificity is unknown.

Findings and caveats of the study: Newly diagnosed patients had diversity similar to the baseline diversity of complete responders.

The data were produced by immunoSEQ multiplex PCR, yet TCRdb's version contains in-frame clones alone and is incomplete. In the table there are 7,000 or so clones, approximately 77% of which are singletons. No patient escaped relapse after autologous stem cell transplantation, and brentuximab vedotin exposure varied. The source of this sequence is a human donor with classical Hodgkin lymphoma. The sample consisted of peripheral blood mononuclear cells (PBMCs), taken before the second cycle of nivolumab.

CDR3 in DNA: TGTGCCAGCAGCTTGGATGGACTGGGGTGGAATGAGCAGTTCTTC. Amino acid sequence: CASSLDGLGWNEQFF. The genes are TRBV11-2 and TRBJ2-1; perhaps TRBD2 as D (5 bases). Trimming cost V 3 bases and J 7 bases, with 16 bases left between them. This CDR3 has 15 amino acids. The V gene's germline CDR1 is SGHAT and CDR2 FQNNGV.